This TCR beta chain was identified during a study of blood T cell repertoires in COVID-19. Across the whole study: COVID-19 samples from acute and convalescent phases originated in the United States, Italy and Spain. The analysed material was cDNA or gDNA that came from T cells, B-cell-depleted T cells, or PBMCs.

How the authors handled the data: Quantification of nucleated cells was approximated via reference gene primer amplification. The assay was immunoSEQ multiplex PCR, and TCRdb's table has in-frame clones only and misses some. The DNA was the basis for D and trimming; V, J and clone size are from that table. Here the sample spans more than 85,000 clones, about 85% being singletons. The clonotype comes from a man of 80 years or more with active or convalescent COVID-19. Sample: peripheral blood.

DNA for the CDR3: TGTGCCAGCAGACCAGCGGGGGCCCTCTTCGCCGGGGAGCTGTTTTTT. The encoded protein is CASRPAGALFAGELFF. The gene calls are TRBV2 and TRBJ2-2; TRBD2 aligns across 8 bases. The germline gives CDR1 SNHLY, CDR2 FYNNEI. This CDR3 comprises 16 residues. V trimming: 6 bases; J trimming: 6 bases; junction bases outside the gene matches: 12.